This T cell receptor beta chain appears in the sequencing data of a study of regulatory T cells in long-lasting Graves disease. Points from the study as a whole: Relative to newly diagnosed Graves' patients, persistent ones had lower TCR diversity.

Time point specified: newly diagnosed GD, antithyroid drugs for less than 3 months. From PBMCs, RNA was extracted and then used to make the TCR library. The CDR3 contains 11 residues. CDR1 is DFQATT and CDR2 is SNEGSKA in the germline V gene (reference sequence). J was trimmed by 8 bases and V by 6 bases; bases with no gene match: 6. Construction of TCR beta libraries relied on iRepertoire HTBI primers and on Arm-PCR targeting CDR3 regions. Each CDR3 protein gets one entry after TCRdb re-called the multiplex PCR reads with MiXCR. The sample lists 390,000 or so distinct CDR3 sequences; over 9.5% were seen once. This clonotype was seen many times. The antigen remains unidentified. This same sample was also part of a study on T cells in Graves' hyperthyroidism and ophthalmopathy.

The J gene is TRBJ1-1, the V gene TRBV20-1, with 7 bases identical to TRBD1. The material sequenced was peripheral blood mononuclear cells (PBMCs), taken at new diagnosis, from a patient treated with antithyroid drugs. This receptor was identified in a woman younger than 30 with Graves disease. The CDR3 sequence is CSAAEGGEAFF. The DNA for the CDR3 is TGCAGTGCGGCTGAAGGGGGCGAAGCTTTCTTT.